The 19 T cell receptor beta chains in this list originate from one sample, sequenced in a study of OX40 agonist ivuxolimab in advanced cancers. This table comes from immunoSEQ multiplex PCR, and its TCRdb copy is limited to in-frame clones, with some not included. Among approximately 80,000 clones listed, less than 95% were seen once. This specimen was CD4+ or CD8+ T cells sorted from blood, taken in a trial of the OX40 agonist ivuxolimab. The receptors come from an adult with an advanced solid tumor such as melanoma, head and neck, liver or kidney cancer.

The rearrangement joins TRBV9 to TRBJ2-3, with TRBD2 as a possible D gene (5 bases). Per the germline V gene, CDR1 is SGDLS and CDR2 is YYNGEE. V was clipped by 6 bases and J by 3 bases, with 17 bases between them. This CDR3 is 15 amino acids long. The CDR3: CASNSRGERTDTQYF. CDR3 nucleotide sequence: TGTGCCAGCAACTCCCGGGGTGAAAGAACAGATACGCAGTATTTT. The full variable domain, its missing parts supplied by reference TRBV9 and TRBJ2-3, is DSGVTQTPKHLITATGQRVTLRCSPRSGDLSVYWYQQSLDQGLQFLIQYYNGEERAKGNILERFSAQQFPDLHSELNLSSLELGDSALYFCASNSRGERTDTQYFGPGTRLTVL.

This clone appeared a few times. CDR3: CASRDRGLSNQPQHF. The CDR3 DNA reads TGTGCCAGTAGGGACAGGGGCCTTAGCAATCAGCCCCAGCATTTT. V is TRBV19 and J is TRBJ1-5; 9 nucleotides agree with TRBD1. The CDR3 extends over 15 amino acids. With 6 bases clipped from V and 0 bases from J, the junction kept 3 bases outside the gene matches. Looked up from germline, CDR1 is LNHDA and CDR2 is SQIVND (reference sequence).

This chain links TRBV12-1 with TRBJ1-5. TRBV12-1 is classified as a pseudogene. CDR3 size: 16 residues. CDR3: CASSFRHTPSNQPQHF. CDR3 coding DNA: TGTGCCAGCAGCTTTCGGCACACCCCTAGCAATCAGCCCCAGCATTTT.

The J gene is TRBJ1-5, the V gene TRBV9, with 9 bases lining up with TRBD1. V dropped 4 bases and J dropped 3; count of bases not matched to a gene: 5. This CDR3 is 15 amino acids long. The germline gives CDR1 SGDLS, CDR2 YYNGEE. CDR3 DNA: TGTGCCAGCAGCCTTGGGACAGGGATCAATCAGCCCCAGCATTTT. Its translation is CASSLGTGINQPQHF.

The V gene is TRBV9, the J gene TRBJ2-5; 11 bases match TRBD2. Germline assignment: CDR1 SGDLS and CDR2 YYNGEE. The CDR3 covers 15 residues. J gave up 5 bases and V 2 bases, and 5 bases lay outside the gene matches. As DNA, the CDR3 is TGTGCCAGCAGCGTCGAGACTAGCGGGGCTGAGACCCAGTACTTC. Protein sequence: CASSVETSGAETQYF.

This clone has only one observation. This rearrangement joins TRBV6-6 to TRBJ2-7; D could derive from TRBD1 or TRBD2 (5 bases each). Germline V gene data show CDR1 as MNHNY and CDR2 as SVGAGI (reference sequence). CDR3 length: 15 residues. Trimming took 6 bases from V and 1 from J, leaving 16 bases between them. The CDR3 coding sequence is TGTGCCAGCAGCCCTCGCCTGAGGGGATCCTACGAGCAGTACTTC. This encodes CASSPRLRGSYEQYF.

A few counts support this clone. The chain joins TRBV5-4 to TRBJ2-7; 8 bases agree with TRBD2. From germline, CDR1 is SGHNT and CDR2 YYREEE (reference sequence). The CDR3 loop spans 15 amino acids. V shed 0 bases and J 2 bases; nucleotides not matched to a gene: 4. The CDR3 reads CASSLGTGGAYEQYF. The CDR3 DNA reads TGTGCCAGCAGCTTGGGGACGGGGGGGGCCTACGAGCAGTACTTC.

CDR3 protein: CASSQEKGASTGELFF. The CDR3 DNA is TGCGCCAGCAGCCAAGAAAAAGGGGCGAGCACCGGGGAGCTGTTTTTT. This chain uses TRBV4-1 with TRBJ2-2; D is possibly TRBD1 (5 bases). V lost 0 bases and J lost 4, with 12 bases in between. This CDR3 is built from 16 residues. The germline gives CDR1 MGHRA, CDR2 YSYEKL.

This chain connects TRBV6-6 to TRBJ1-1; D possibly corresponds to TRBD1 (5 bases). Per the germline V gene, CDR1 is MNHNY and CDR2 is SVGAGI (reference sequence). There are 16 residues in the CDR3. V was pared by 5 bases and J by 0 bases, with 16 bases between. In DNA, the CDR3 is TGTGCCAGCAGTCCGGGACTCTCGAACATGAACACTGAAGCTTTCTTT. Translation: CASSPGLSNMNTEAFF.

The chain links TRBV5-3 to TRBJ1-1, with TRBD1 identical over 11 bases. TRBV5-3 is marked as an open reading frame, function uncertain. The CDR3 is 16 residues long. V dropped 3 bases and J dropped 4; count of bases not matched to a gene: 8. DNA of the CDR3: TGTGCCAGAAGCTCCTCTCGGACAGGGGGCATCACTGAAGCTTTCTTT. It codes for CARSSSRTGGITEAFF.

This chain links TRBV29-1 with TRBJ1-3; D is unclear. V was shortened by 1 base and J by 1 base, with 2 bases between the two germline ends. CDR1 and CDR2 (germline): SQVTM, ANQGSEA. The CDR3 runs to 12 residues. Here the CDR3 DNA reads TGCAGCGTTGAAGGTTCTGGAAACACCATATATTTT. Protein product: CSVEGSGNTIYF.

The V gene is TRBV7-9, the J gene TRBJ2-2; a weak D match, TRBD2 (7 bases). The germline V gene has CDR1 SEHNR and CDR2 FQNEAQ (reference sequence). This CDR3 region has 17 residues. V was pared by 5 bases and J by 3 bases, with 19 bases between. CDR3 nucleotides: TGTGCCAGCAGCGAAAAGCCGGGGGGCGCGGACACCGGGGAGCTGTTTTTT. Translation: CASSEKPGGADTGELFF. The full variable domain, in which reference TRBV7-9 and TRBJ2-2 provide the parts outside the CDR3, is DTGVSQNPRHKITKRGQNVTFRCDPISEHNRLYWYRQTLGQGPEFLTYFQNEAQLEKSRLLSDRFSAERPKGSFSTLEIQRTEQGDSAMYLCASSEKPGGADTGELFFGEGSRLTVL.

V and J are TRBV5-4 and TRBJ2-1; 12 bases match TRBD2. There are 16 residues in the CDR3. Germline V CDR1 and CDR2: SGHNT, YYREEE (reference sequence). Trimming at V came to 4 bases and at J to 6 bases, leaving 8 bases not matched to a gene. CDR3 nucleotide sequence: TGTGCCAGCAGCCCGACTAGCGGGGGAGACAGCAATGAGCAGTTCTTC. This codes for CASSPTSGGDSNEQFF.

V and J are TRBV29-1 and TRBJ1-2, with a possible D match to TRBD1 (6 bases). Trimming removed 1 base at V and 6 bases at J, with 15 bases between. Germline CDR1 SQVTM, CDR2 ANQGSEA. The CDR3 consists of 14 residues. DNA for the CDR3: TGCAGCGTTGAAGGACTCAGGGGCAGGGATGGCTACACCTTC. It yields the protein CSVEGLRGRDGYTF.

The V and J genes are TRBV28 and TRBJ2-3; the D gene is possibly TRBD1 (5 bases). In germline, CDR1 is MDHEN, CDR2 SYDVKM. V lost 1 base and J lost 0, with 17 bases in between. The CDR3 runs 18 residues. CDR3 protein: CASSLSSPRTPSTDTQYF. The CDR3 nucleotides are TGTGCCAGCAGTTTATCTTCCCCCCGGACACCTAGCACAGATACGCAGTATTTT.

The chain combines TRBV18 with TRBJ1-2; D not resolved. The CDR3 loop spans 14 amino acids. V was pared by 5 bases and J by 2 bases, with 12 bases between. Per the germline V gene, CDR1 is KGHSH and CDR2 is LQKENI. DNA of the CDR3: TGTGCCAGCTCAACGTCTGGCGGGAACTATGGCTACACCTTC. This encodes CASSTSGGNYGYTF.

The chain carries TRBV6-6 and TRBJ1-1, with 7 bases aligning to TRBD1. J was trimmed by 5 bases and V by 5 bases; bases with no gene match: 5. Germline-derived CDR1 and CDR2 are MNHNY and SVGAGI (reference sequence). This CDR3 is built from 13 residues. DNA of the CDR3: TGTGCCAGCAGTGGACAGGAGGATACTGAAGCTTTCTTT. Amino acid sequence: CASSGQEDTEAFF.

This chain uses TRBV4-1 with TRBJ1-3; D is uncertain. The CDR3 contains 18 residues. The germline CDR1 and CDR2 sequences are MGHRA and YSYEKL. V lost 1 base and J lost 4, with 20 bases in between. CDR3: CASSQGPASRRAGNTIYF. The DNA of the CDR3 is TGCGCCAGCAGCCAAGGACCGGCCTCGAGGCGGGCGGGAAACACCATATATTTT.

The V and J genes are TRBV4-1 and TRBJ1-1; TRBD1 matches 7 bases. The junction had 6 bases not matched to a gene; V was cut back by 2 bases and J by 0 bases. The CDR3 length is 16 residues. Germline CDR1 and CDR2: MGHRA and YSYEKL. CDR3 amino acids: CASSQSGGRMNTEAFF. For the CDR3, the DNA is TGCGCCAGCAGCCAATCAGGGGGACGAATGAACACTGAAGCTTTCTTT.